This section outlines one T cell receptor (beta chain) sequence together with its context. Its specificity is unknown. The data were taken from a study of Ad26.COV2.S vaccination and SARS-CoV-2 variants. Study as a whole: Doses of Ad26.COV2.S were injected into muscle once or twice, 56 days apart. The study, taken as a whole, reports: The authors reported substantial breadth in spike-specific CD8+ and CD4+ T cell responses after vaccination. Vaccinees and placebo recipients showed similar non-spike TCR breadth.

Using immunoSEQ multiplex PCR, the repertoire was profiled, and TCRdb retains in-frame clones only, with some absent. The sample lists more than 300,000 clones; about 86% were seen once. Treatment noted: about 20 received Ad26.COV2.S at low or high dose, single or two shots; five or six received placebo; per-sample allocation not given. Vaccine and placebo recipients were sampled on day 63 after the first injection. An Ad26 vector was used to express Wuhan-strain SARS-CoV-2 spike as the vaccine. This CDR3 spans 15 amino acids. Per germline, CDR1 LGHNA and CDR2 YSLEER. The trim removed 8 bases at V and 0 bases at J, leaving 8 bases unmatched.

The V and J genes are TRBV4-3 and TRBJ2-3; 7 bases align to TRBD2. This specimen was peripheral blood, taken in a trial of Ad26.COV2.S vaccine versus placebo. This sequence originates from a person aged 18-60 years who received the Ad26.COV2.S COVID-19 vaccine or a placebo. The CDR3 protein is CASSPAGVSTDTQYF. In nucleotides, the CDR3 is TGCGCCAGCTCCCCGGCGGGGGTTAGCACAGATACGCAGTATTTT.